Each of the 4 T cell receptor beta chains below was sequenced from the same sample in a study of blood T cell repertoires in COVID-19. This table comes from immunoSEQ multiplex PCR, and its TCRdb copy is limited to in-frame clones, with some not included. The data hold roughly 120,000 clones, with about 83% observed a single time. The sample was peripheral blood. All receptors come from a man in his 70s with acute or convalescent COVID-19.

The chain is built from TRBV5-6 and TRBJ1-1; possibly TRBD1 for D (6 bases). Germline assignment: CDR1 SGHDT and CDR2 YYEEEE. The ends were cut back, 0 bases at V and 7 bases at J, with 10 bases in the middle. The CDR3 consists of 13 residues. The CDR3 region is CASSLVGGFEAFF. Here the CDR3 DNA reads TGTGCCAGCAGCTTGGTTGGGGGCTTTGAAGCTTTCTTT.

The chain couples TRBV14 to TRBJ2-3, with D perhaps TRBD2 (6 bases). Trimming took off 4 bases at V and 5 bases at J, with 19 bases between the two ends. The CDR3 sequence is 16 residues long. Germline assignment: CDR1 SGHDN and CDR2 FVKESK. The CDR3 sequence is CASSPFAAGSLDTQYF. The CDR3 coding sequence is TGTGCCAGCAGCCCCTTTGCCGCGGGATCTCTAGATACGCAGTATTTT.

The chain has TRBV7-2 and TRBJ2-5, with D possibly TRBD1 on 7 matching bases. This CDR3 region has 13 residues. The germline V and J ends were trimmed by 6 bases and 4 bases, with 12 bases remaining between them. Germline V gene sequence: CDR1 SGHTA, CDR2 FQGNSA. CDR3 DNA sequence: TGTGCCAGCAGATTCCAGGGGGGAGAGACCCAGTACTTC. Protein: CASRFQGGETQYF.

The CDR3 region is CAWSVEAQNYGYTF. CDR3 DNA sequence: TGTGCCTGGAGTGTAGAAGCCCAAAACTATGGCTACACCTTC. The chain links TRBV30 to TRBJ1-2; no clear D. The V and J ends lost 0 bases and 2 bases respectively, with 10 bases between them. The CDR3 runs to 14 residues. Per the germline V gene, CDR1 is GTSNPN and CDR2 is SVGIG (reference sequence).